One and the same sample provided the 5 T cell receptor beta chains below, sequenced in a study of blood T cell repertoires in COVID-19. Sequencing was performed with immunoSEQ multiplex PCR; in TCRdb, only in-frame clones are kept and a portion is missing. The sample contains more than 200,000 clones, less than 85% of which appear only once. Sequenced material: peripheral blood. Source of these receptors: a woman over 75 with active or convalescent COVID-19.

This clone was observed a few times. V is TRBV10-3 and J is TRBJ2-3; TRBD1 is a possible D gene (5 bases). In germline, CDR1 is ENHRY, CDR2 SYGVKD. This CDR3 comprises 15 residues. Trimming took 4 bases from V and 2 from J, leaving 13 bases between them. The CDR3, as DNA: TGTGCCATCAGTGGGGGCCAATACTACACAGATACGCAGTATTTT. Encoded protein: CAISGGQYYTDTQYF.

The genes are TRBV25-1 and TRBJ1-5; 7 positions agree with TRBD1. CDR3 size: 16 residues. Germline CDR1 MGHDK, CDR2 SYGVNS. J was trimmed by 3 bases and V by 3 bases; bases with no gene match: 8. CDR3 DNA sequence: TGTGCCAGCAGTGACCCTCGACAGGGCTACAATCAGCCCCAGCATTTT. Protein product: CASSDPRQGYNQPQHF.

The chain is built from TRBV19 and TRBJ1-3; a possible D gene is TRBD1 (6 bases). Germline V lookup: CDR1 LNHDA, CDR2 SQIVND (reference sequence). There are 17 residues in the CDR3. Trimming cost V 2 bases and J 0 bases, with 14 bases left between them. This chain's CDR3 is CASSISRDTDSGNTIYF. The CDR3 DNA sequence: TGTGCCAGTAGTATATCCCGGGACACGGACTCTGGAAACACCATATATTTT.

The rearrangement uses TRBV29-1 and TRBJ1-1; TRBD1 matches 9 bases. Germline lookup yields CDR1 SQVTM and CDR2 ANQGSEA. CDR3 length: 16 residues. The V gene end was trimmed by 8 bases and the J gene end by 0 bases; junction bases not matched to a gene: 13. CDR3 DNA sequence: TGCAGCTTTTTGACCGGGACAGGGTCCCTGAACACTGAAGCTTTCTTT. Amino acids: CSFLTGTGSLNTEAFF.

The V and J genes are TRBV24-1 and TRBJ1-2, with TRBD1 identical over 8 bases. This CDR3 spans 15 amino acids. The V gene end was trimmed by 3 bases and the J gene end by 6 bases; junction bases not matched to a gene: 8. Germline CDR1 is KGHDR and CDR2 is SFDVKD. CDR3 in amino acids: CATSDSRGQGDGYTF. The CDR3 DNA sequence: TGTGCCACCAGTGATAGCCGCGGACAGGGCGATGGCTACACCTTC.